Described below is a single TCR beta chain sequence and its context. The 5'RACE method, run with constant-segment primers, produced TCR alpha and TCR beta cDNA libraries (carrying sample barcodes and UMIs). TCRdb ran MiXCR on the 5' RACE reads and lists one entry per CDR3 protein. Of 150,000 to 200,000 distinct CDR3 sequences listed, approximately 15% are singletons. The CDR3 has 12 residues. Trimming stripped 5 bases from V and 8 bases from J, with 10 bases between. The V gene's germline CDR1 is MNHNY and CDR2 SVGAGI (reference sequence). This specimen comes from a study of T-cell memory formation after mild COVID-19. Whole-study context: Across donors, TCR clusters were largely donor specific.

The chain couples TRBV6-6 to TRBJ2-1; D call uncertain. This clonotype originated in an adult woman who had mild COVID-19 (a few samples of this study predate the infection). Cell type and time point are not known. The sequenced sample consisted of PBMCs or a T cell subset sorted from them (not recorded which). The CDR3 nucleotides are TGTGCCAGCAGTCCCGGACGCTATGAGCAGTTCTTC. Its protein product is CASSPGRYEQFF.